A single sample gave rise to the 4 T cell receptor beta chains below, sequenced in a study of blood T cell repertoires in COVID-19. Sequenced by immunoSEQ multiplex PCR; TCRdb stores in-frame clones only, minus some. The sample contains 290,000 or so clones, roughly 87% of which appear only once. What was sequenced was peripheral blood. The receptors originated from a man aged 18 to 30 with active or convalescent COVID-19.

V usage is TRBV15 and J usage is TRBJ2-3, with TRBD2 as a possible D gene (5 bases). Germline-derived CDR1 and CDR2 are LNHNV and YYDKDF (reference sequence). V was trimmed by 2 bases and J by 3 bases, leaving 15 bases between them. This CDR3 spans 16 amino acids. The CDR3 nucleotides are TGTGCCACCAGCAGATGGTCTGGTAGCGTGACAGATACGCAGTATTTT. It codes for CATSRWSGSVTDTQYF.

V usage is TRBV7-9 and J usage is TRBJ2-7; 10 bases fit TRBD1. Germline V gene lookup returns CDR1 SEHNR and CDR2 FQNEAQ (reference sequence). The trim removed 5 bases at V and 3 bases at J, leaving 4 bases unmatched. The length of the CDR3 is 14 residues. CDR3 coding DNA: TGTGCCAGCAGCGACCGGGACAGGGGCTACGAGCAGTACTTC. The encoded protein is CASSDRDRGYEQYF.

The gene calls are TRBV10-3 and TRBJ2-7; 7 positions match TRBD1. This CDR3 spans 13 amino acids. V trimming: 5 bases; J trimming: 4 bases; junction bases outside the gene matches: 5. Germline CDR1 and CDR2: ENHRY and SYGVKD. CDR3: CAISPGQSYEQYF. CDR3 DNA: TGTGCCATCAGTCCGGGACAGAGTTACGAGCAGTACTTC.

This rearrangement joins TRBV19 to TRBJ1-2; D is unresolved. The CDR3 length is 14 residues. The V and J ends lost 2 bases and 2 bases respectively, with 9 bases between them. Germline V gene data show CDR1 as LNHDA and CDR2 as SQIVND (reference sequence). CDR3 sequence: CASSIQASNYGYTF. The CDR3, as DNA: TGTGCCAGTAGTATACAGGCCTCAAACTATGGCTACACCTTC.